The text below deals with one T cell receptor beta chain. This specimen belongs to a study of PD-L1 blockade in urothelial cancer. About the study: About 90% of the 29 patients were men who had bladder-origin urothelial cancer. The researchers analyzed blood 3 weeks (second dose) and 6 weeks after treatment start.

The assay was immunoSEQ multiplex PCR, and TCRdb's table has in-frame clones only and misses some. The sample consists of about 88,000 clones, 90% to 95% of them appearing once. This sequence was found in a man aged 60 to 75 with urothelial cancer. This material consisted of PBMCs, taken around atezolizumab (anti-PD-L1) treatment.

The CDR3, as DNA: TGTGCCAGCAGTAGAGAGACAGCCTCCTACTCCTACAATGAGCAGTTCTTC. It is translated as CASSRETASYSYNEQFF. This rearrangement joins TRBV2 to TRBJ2-1; perhaps TRBD1 as D (5 bases). V was pared by 5 bases and J by 0 bases, with 17 bases between. The length of the CDR3 is 17 residues. The V gene's germline CDR1 is SNHLY and CDR2 FYNNEI.